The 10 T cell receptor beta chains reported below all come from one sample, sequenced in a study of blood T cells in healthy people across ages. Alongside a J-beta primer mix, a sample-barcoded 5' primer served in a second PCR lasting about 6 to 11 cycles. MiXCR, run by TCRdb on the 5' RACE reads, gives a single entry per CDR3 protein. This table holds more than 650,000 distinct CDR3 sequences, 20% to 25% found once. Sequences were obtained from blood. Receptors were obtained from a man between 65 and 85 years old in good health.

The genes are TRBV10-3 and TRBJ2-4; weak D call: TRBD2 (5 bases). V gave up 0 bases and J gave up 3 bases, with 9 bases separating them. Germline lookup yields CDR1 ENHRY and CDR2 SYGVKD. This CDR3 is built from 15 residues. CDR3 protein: CAISESKRDKNIQYF. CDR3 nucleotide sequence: TGTGCCATCAGTGAGTCGAAGAGGGACAAAAACATTCAGTACTTC.

This chain's CDR3 is CASSSRGFPEKLFF. In nucleotides, the CDR3 is TGTGCCAGCAGCTCCAGGGGTTTTCCCGAAAAACTGTTTTTT. The V gene is TRBV7-9, the J gene TRBJ1-4; maybe TRBD1 (6 bases). Between the trimmed V and J ends, which lost 4 bases and 8 bases, there was a span of 14 bases. Germline V CDR1 and CDR2: SEHNR, FQNEAQ (reference sequence). This CDR3 comprises 14 residues.

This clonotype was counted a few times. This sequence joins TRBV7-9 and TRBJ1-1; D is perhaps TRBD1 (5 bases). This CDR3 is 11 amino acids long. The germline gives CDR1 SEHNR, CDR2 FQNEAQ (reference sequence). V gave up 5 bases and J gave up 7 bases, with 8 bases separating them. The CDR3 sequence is CASSRDFEAFF. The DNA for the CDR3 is TGTGCCAGCAGCCGGGACTTTGAAGCTTTCTTT.

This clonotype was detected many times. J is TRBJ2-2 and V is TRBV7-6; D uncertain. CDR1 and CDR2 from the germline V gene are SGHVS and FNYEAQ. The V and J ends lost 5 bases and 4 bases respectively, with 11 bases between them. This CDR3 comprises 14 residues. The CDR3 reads CASSLLTSTGELFF. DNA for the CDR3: TGTGCCAGCAGCCTCCTTACATCCACCGGGGAGCTGTTTTTT.

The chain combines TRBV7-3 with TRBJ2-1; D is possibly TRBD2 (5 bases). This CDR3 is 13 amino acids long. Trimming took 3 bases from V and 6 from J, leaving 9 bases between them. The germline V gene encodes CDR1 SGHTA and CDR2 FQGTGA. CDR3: CASSFTSTNEQFF. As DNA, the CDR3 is TGTGCCAGCAGCTTTACTAGTACCAATGAGCAGTTCTTC.

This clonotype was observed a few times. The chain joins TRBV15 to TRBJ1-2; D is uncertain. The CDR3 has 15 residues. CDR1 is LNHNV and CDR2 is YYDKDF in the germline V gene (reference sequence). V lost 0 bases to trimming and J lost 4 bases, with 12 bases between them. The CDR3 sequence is CATSRDRSRSYGYTF. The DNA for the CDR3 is TGTGCCACCAGCAGAGATCGGTCACGATCCTATGGCTACACCTTC. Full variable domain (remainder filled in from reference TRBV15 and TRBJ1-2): DAMVIQNPRYQVTQFGKPVTLSCSQTLNHNVMYWYQQKSSQAPKLLFHYYDKDFNNEADTPDNFQSRRPNTSFCFLDIRSPGLGDTAMYLCATSRDRSRSYGYTFGSGTRLTVV.

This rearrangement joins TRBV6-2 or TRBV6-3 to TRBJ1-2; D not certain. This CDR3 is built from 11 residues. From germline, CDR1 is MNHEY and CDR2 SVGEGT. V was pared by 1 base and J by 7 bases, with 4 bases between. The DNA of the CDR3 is TGTGCCAGCAGTTACTTACGTGGCTACACCTTC. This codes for CASSYLRGYTF.

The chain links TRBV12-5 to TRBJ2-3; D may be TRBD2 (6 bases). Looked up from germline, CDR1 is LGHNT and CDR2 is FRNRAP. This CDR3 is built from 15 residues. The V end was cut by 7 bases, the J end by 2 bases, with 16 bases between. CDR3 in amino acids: CASAWGTQNTDTQYF. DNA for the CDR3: TGTGCTAGTGCCTGGGGGACTCAAAACACAGATACGCAGTATTTT.

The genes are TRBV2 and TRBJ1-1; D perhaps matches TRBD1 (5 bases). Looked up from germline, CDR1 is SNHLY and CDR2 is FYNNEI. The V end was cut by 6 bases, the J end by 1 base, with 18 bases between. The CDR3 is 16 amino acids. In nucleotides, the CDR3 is TGTGCCAGCAGCCATCTTTCAGGACAACAGAACACTGAAGCTTTCTTT. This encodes CASSHLSGQQNTEAFF.

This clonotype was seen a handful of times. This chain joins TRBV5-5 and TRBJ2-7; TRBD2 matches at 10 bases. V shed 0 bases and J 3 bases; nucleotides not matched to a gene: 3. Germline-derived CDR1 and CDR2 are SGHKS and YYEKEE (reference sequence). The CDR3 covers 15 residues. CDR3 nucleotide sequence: TGTGCCAGCAGCTTGGATCCTAGCGGGAGCTACGAGCAGTACGTC. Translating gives CASSLDPSGSYEQYV.